This TCR beta chain comes out of a study of blood T cell repertoires in COVID-19. The wider study: T cells, B-cell-depleted T cells, or PBMCs provided the cDNA or gDNA that served as material.

The CDR3 runs 13 residues. The germline CDR1 and CDR2 sequences are SGHRS and YFSETQ. Deletions cut 3 bases from V and 1 base from J, with 7 bases between. The repertoire was sequenced with immunoSEQ multiplex PCR; TCRdb's copy has only in-frame clones and lacks some. Here the sample spans approximately 190,000 clones, 75% to 90% being singletons. This TCR was recovered from a man aged 60 to 75 with acute or convalescent COVID-19. Sequencing used peripheral blood. This rearrangement joins TRBV5-1 to TRBJ1-1; the D is unclear. The CDR3 coding sequence is TGCGCCAGCAGCTCGACACAGAACACTGAAGCTTTCTTT. Its translation is CASSSTQNTEAFF.